This T cell receptor beta chain was captured in a study of cytomegalovirus exposure and HLA in healthy donors. Points on this clone: Its specificity is not known.

PCR involved 60 Vbeta and 13 Jbeta primers. TCRdb keeps only in-frame clones here, not all; method: immunoSEQ multiplex PCR. Here the sample spans about 160,000 clones, more than 75% being singletons. The CDR3 extends over 15 amino acids. Germline V gene data show CDR1 as LGHNA and CDR2 as YSLEER. The germline V and J ends were trimmed by 0 bases and 7 bases, with 15 bases remaining between them. General observations from the study: Follow-up analysis later connected one missense variant in DCLRE1C with trimming of TCR beta V- and J-genes. Across HLA loci, a later analysis found differing TCR association rates, with DRB1 most and HLA-C fewest. Data from an earlier analysis indicated that most TCR beta V segments were productive either about 87% or about 30% of the time.

This TCR was sampled from a man between 18 and 35 years old in good health and CMV-seropositive. V usage is TRBV4-3 and J usage is TRBJ1-2; no definite D call. Sequenced sample: PBMCs. CDR3 sequence reads: CASSQEISTLGGYTF. DNA for the CDR3: TGCGCCAGCAGCCAAGAAATTTCGACTCTAGGTGGCTACACCTTC.